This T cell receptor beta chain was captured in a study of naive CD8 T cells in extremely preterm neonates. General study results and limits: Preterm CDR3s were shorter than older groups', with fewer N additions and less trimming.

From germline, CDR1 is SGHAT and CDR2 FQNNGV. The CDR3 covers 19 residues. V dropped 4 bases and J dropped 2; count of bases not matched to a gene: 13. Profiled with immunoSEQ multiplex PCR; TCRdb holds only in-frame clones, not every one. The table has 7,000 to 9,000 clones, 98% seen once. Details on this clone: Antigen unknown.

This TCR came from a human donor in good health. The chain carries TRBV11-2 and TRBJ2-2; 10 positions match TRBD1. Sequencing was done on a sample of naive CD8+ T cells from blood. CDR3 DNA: TGTGCCAGCAGCTCCCAGCTTGACAGGGGGCTTCGAAACACCGGGGAGCTGTTTTTT. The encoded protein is CASSSQLDRGLRNTGELFF.